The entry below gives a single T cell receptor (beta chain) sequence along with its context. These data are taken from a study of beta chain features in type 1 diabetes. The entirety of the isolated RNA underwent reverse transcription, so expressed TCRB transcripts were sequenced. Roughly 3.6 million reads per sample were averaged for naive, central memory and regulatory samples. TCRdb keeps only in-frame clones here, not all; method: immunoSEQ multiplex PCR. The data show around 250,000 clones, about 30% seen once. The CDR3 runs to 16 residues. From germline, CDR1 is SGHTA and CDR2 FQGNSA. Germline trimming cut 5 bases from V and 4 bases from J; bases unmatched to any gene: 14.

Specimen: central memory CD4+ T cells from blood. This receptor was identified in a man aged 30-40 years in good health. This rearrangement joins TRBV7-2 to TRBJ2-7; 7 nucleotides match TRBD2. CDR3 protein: CASSGQASGSLYEQYF. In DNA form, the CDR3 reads TGTGCCAGCAGCGGCCAGGCTAGCGGAAGTTTGTACGAGCAGTACTTC.